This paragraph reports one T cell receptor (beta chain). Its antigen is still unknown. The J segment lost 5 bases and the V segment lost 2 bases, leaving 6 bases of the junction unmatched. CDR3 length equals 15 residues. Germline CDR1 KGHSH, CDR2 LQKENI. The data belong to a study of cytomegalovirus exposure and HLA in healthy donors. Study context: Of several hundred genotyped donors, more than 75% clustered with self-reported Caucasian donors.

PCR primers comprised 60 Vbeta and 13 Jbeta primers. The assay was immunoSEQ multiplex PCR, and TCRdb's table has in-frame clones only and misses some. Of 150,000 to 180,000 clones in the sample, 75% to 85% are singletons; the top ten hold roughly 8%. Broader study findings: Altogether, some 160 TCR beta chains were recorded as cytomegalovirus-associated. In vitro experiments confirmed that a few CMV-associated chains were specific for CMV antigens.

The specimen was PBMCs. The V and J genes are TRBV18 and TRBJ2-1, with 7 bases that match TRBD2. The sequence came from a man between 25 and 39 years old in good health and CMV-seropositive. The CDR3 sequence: CASSPSSGDDNEQFF. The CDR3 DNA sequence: TGTGCCAGCTCACCATCTAGCGGAGACGACAATGAGCAGTTCTTC. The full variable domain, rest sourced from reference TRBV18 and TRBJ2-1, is NAGVMQNPRHLVRRRGQEARLRCSPMKGHSHVYWYRQLPEEGLKFMVYLQKENIIDESGMPKERFSAEFPKEGPSILRIQQVVRGDSAAYFCASSPSSGDDNEQFFGPGTRLTVL.